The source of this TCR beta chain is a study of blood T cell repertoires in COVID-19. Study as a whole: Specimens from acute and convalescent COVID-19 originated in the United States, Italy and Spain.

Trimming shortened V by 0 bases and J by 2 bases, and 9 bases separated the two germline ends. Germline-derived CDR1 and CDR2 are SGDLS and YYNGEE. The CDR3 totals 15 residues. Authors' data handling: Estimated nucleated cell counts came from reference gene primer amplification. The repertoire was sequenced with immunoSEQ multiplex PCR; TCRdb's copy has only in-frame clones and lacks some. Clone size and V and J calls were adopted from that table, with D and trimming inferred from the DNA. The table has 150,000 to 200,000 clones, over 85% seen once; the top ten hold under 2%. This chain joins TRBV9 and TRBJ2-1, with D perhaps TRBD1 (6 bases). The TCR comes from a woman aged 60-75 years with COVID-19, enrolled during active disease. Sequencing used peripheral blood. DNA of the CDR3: TGTGCCAGCAGCGTAGGGACAGCCCCCTACAATGAGCAGTTCTTC. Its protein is CASSVGTAPYNEQFF.